This is a list of T cell receptor beta chains from one sample in a study of technical replicates of blood from a handful of donors. Here immunoSEQ multiplex PCR was the method, and the copy in TCRdb shows in-frame clones only, minus some. There are some 70,000 clones in the sample; 80% to 95% occur only once, and about 0.35% lies in the top ten. The sample consisted of T cells isolated from PBMCs. These receptors all come from a human donor in good health. The CDR3 runs from the conserved cysteine through the conserved F or W. Fields, in order: V gene, D gene, J gene, clone size, CDR3 length, CDR3 protein, CDR3 DNA. D genes are given only for firm matches. Expanded clones get a size class; other rows say once, few or many, or leave the size out.

V gene: TRBV28
D gene: NA
J gene: TRBJ1-5
clone size: NA
CDR3 length: 17
CDR3 protein: CASSSLRDFNPNQPQHF
CDR3 DNA: TGTGCCAGCAGTTCGTTGCGGGATTTCAATCCCAATCAGCCCCAGCATTTT

V gene: TRBV5-1
D gene: NA
J gene: TRBJ1-4
clone size: NA
CDR3 length: 14
CDR3 protein: CASSPDTTNEKLFF
CDR3 DNA: TGCGCCAGCAGCCCAGACACAACTAATGAAAAACTGTTTTTT

V gene: TRBV6-1
D gene: TRBD1
J gene: TRBJ1-3
clone size: NA
CDR3 length: 14
CDR3 protein: CASNRDRAGNTIYF
CDR3 DNA: TGTGCCAGCAACCGAGACAGGGCTGGAAACACCATATATTTT

V gene: TRBV27
D gene: TRBD1
J gene: TRBJ1-5
clone size: NA
CDR3 length: 13
CDR3 protein: CASSLGQGKPQHF
CDR3 DNA: TGTGCCAGCAGCCTGGGACAGGGGAAGCCCCAGCATTTT

V gene: TRBV30
D gene: TRBD2
J gene: TRBJ2-1
clone size: NA
CDR3 length: 14
CDR3 protein: CAWRGGSYHNEQFF
CDR3 DNA: TGTGCCTGGAGGGGGGGGTCCTACCACAATGAGCAGTTCTTC

V gene: TRBV27
D gene: NA
J gene: TRBJ2-7
clone size: NA
CDR3 length: 13
CDR3 protein: CATWRAASYEQYF
CDR3 DNA: TGTGCCACCTGGCGGGCGGCCTCCTACGAGCAGTACTTC

V gene: TRBV5-1
D gene: TRBD2
J gene: TRBJ2-1
clone size: NA
CDR3 length: 14
CDR3 protein: CASSFPSGSNEQFF
CDR3 DNA: TGCGCCAGCAGCTTCCCTAGCGGGAGTAATGAGCAGTTCTTC

V gene: TRBV29-1
D gene: NA
J gene: TRBJ1-2
clone size: NA
CDR3 length: 13
CDR3 protein: CSVPGATNYGYTF
CDR3 DNA: TGCAGCGTCCCCGGAGCAACGAACTATGGCTACACCTTC

V gene: TRBV28
D gene: NA
J gene: TRBJ1-1
clone size: NA
CDR3 length: 13
CDR3 protein: CASSFPGNTEAFF
CDR3 DNA: TGTGCCAGCAGTTTTCCAGGGAACACTGAAGCTTTCTTT

V gene: TRBV28
D gene: TRBD1
J gene: TRBJ2-5
clone size: NA
CDR3 length: 15
CDR3 protein: CASSLLQGAVETQYF
CDR3 DNA: TGTGCCAGCAGTCTCCTCCAGGGGGCGGTAGAGACCCAGTACTTC

V gene: TRBV29-1
D gene: NA
J gene: TRBJ2-3
clone size: NA
CDR3 length: 12
CDR3 protein: CSVLQGTDTQYF
CDR3 DNA: TGCAGCGTTTTACAGGGCACAGATACGCAGTATTTT

V gene: TRBV7-2
D gene: TRBD2
J gene: TRBJ2-5
clone size: NA
CDR3 length: 17
CDR3 protein: CASSSLEREGFGETQYF
CDR3 DNA: TGTGCCAGCAGCTCTCTCGAGCGGGAGGGATTCGGGGAGACCCAGTACTTC

V gene: TRBV28
D gene: TRBD1
J gene: TRBJ1-5
clone size: NA
CDR3 length: 15
CDR3 protein: CASSGDSLPYQPQHF
CDR3 DNA: TGTGCCAGCAGTGGGGACAGCCTTCCTTATCAGCCCCAGCATTTT

V gene: TRBV7-7
D gene: TRBD2
J gene: TRBJ2-1
clone size: NA
CDR3 length: 15
CDR3 protein: CASSPGTSGANEQFF
CDR3 DNA: TGTGCCAGCAGCCCCGGGACTAGCGGAGCCAATGAGCAGTTCTTC

V gene: TRBV6-1
D gene: NA
J gene: TRBJ2-7
clone size: NA
CDR3 length: 14
CDR3 protein: CASSEDRDWYEQYF
CDR3 DNA: TGTGCCAGCAGTGAAGACAGGGATTGGTACGAGCAGTACTTC

V gene: TRBV19
D gene: NA
J gene: TRBJ2-1
clone size: NA
CDR3 length: 13
CDR3 protein: CASSIDYYNEQFF
CDR3 DNA: TGTGCCAGTAGTATAGATTACTACAATGAGCAGTTCTTC

V gene: TRBV7-3
D gene: NA
J gene: TRBJ1-3
clone size: NA
CDR3 length: 14
CDR3 protein: CASSSSNSGNTIYF
CDR3 DNA: TGTGCCAGCAGCTCAAGCAATTCTGGAAACACCATATATTTT

V gene: TRBV9
D gene: NA
J gene: TRBJ2-2
clone size: NA
CDR3 length: 12
CDR3 protein: CASSVLTGELFF
CDR3 DNA: TGTGCCAGCAGCGTTCTTACCGGGGAGCTGTTTTTT

V gene: TRBV7-6
D gene: TRBD2
J gene: TRBJ2-3
clone size: once
CDR3 length: 15
CDR3 protein: CASSFSGSPLDTQYF
CDR3 DNA: TGTGCCAGCAGTTTTAGCGGGAGTCCTCTAGATACGCAGTATTTT

V gene: TRBV7-2
D gene: TRBD2
J gene: TRBJ2-7
clone size: NA
CDR3 length: 13
CDR3 protein: CASSEGLAYEQYF
CDR3 DNA: TGTGCCAGCAGCGAGGGACTAGCCTACGAGCAGTACTTC

V gene: TRBV6-5
D gene: NA
J gene: TRBJ2-2
clone size: NA
CDR3 length: 15
CDR3 protein: CASSYSTGNTGELFF
CDR3 DNA: TGTGCCAGCAGTTACTCGACAGGAAACACCGGGGAGCTGTTTTTT

V gene: TRBV11-2
D gene: NA
J gene: TRBJ1-1
clone size: NA
CDR3 length: 12
CDR3 protein: CASSPPNPEAFF
CDR3 DNA: TGTGCCAGCAGCCCACCTAACCCTGAAGCTTTCTTT

V gene: TRBV11-1
D gene: NA
J gene: TRBJ2-3
clone size: NA
CDR3 length: 13
CDR3 protein: CASSRGGADTQYF
CDR3 DNA: TGTGCCAGCTCAAGGGGGGGTGCAGATACGCAGTATTTT

V gene: TRBV9
D gene: NA
J gene: TRBJ1-2
clone size: NA
CDR3 length: 14
CDR3 protein: CASSVGEDGGGYTF
CDR3 DNA: TGTGCCAGCAGCGTAGGAGAAGACGGCGGAGGCTACACCTTC

V gene: TRBV28
D gene: NA
J gene: TRBJ2-7
clone size: NA
CDR3 length: 12
CDR3 protein: CASTPNLVEQYF
CDR3 DNA: TGTGCCAGCACCCCAAACTTGGTCGAGCAGTACTTC

V gene: TRBV11-3
D gene: TRBD2
J gene: TRBJ2-3
clone size: once
CDR3 length: 15
CDR3 protein: CASSSLAGSTDTQYF
CDR3 DNA: TGTGCCAGCAGCTCTTTAGCGGGGAGCACAGATACGCAGTATTTT

V gene: TRBV4-2
D gene: TRBD1
J gene: TRBJ2-7
clone size: NA
CDR3 length: 15
CDR3 protein: CASSQGQGISNEQYF
CDR3 DNA: TGTGCCAGCAGCCAAGGACAGGGGATTTCTAACGAGCAGTACTTC

V gene: TRBV25-1
D gene: TRBD1
J gene: TRBJ2-2
clone size: NA
CDR3 length: 15
CDR3 protein: CASSVLDRDTGELFF
CDR3 DNA: TGTGCCAGCAGTGTCCTTGACAGGGACACCGGGGAGCTGTTTTTT

V gene: TRBV5-6
D gene: NA
J gene: TRBJ2-5
clone size: NA
CDR3 length: 15
CDR3 protein: CASSWSSNVAETQYF
CDR3 DNA: TGTGCCAGCAGCTGGTCGTCTAATGTTGCAGAGACCCAGTACTTC

V gene: TRBV7-8
D gene: NA
J gene: TRBJ2-5
clone size: NA
CDR3 length: 11
CDR3 protein: CASSLIATQYF
CDR3 DNA: TGTGCCAGCAGCTTAATAGCAACCCAGTACTTC